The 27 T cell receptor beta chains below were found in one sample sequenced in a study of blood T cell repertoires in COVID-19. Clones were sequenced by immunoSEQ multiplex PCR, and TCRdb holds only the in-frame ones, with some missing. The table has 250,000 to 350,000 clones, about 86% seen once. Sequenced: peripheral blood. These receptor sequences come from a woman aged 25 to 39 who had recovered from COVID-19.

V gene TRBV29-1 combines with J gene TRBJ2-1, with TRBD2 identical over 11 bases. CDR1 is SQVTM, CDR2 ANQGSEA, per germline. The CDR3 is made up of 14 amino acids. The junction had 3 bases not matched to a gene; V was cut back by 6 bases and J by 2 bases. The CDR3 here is CSVCSGRAYNEQFF. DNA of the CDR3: TGCAGCGTCTGTAGCGGGAGGGCCTACAATGAGCAGTTCTTC.

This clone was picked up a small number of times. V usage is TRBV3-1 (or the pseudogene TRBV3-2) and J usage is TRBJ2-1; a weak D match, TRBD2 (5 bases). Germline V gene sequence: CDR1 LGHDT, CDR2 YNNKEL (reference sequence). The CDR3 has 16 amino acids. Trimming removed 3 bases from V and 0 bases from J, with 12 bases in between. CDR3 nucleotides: TGTGCCAGCAGCCACACGGGGTTTATCTCCTACAATGAGCAGTTCTTC. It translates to CASSHTGFISYNEQFF.

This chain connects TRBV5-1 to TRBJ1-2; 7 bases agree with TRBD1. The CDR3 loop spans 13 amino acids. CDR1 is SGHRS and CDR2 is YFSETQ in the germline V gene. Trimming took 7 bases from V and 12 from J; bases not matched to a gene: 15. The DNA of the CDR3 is TGCGCCAGCGGAGATGGGACAGCCACCTTCCACACCTTC. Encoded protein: CASGDGTATFHTF.

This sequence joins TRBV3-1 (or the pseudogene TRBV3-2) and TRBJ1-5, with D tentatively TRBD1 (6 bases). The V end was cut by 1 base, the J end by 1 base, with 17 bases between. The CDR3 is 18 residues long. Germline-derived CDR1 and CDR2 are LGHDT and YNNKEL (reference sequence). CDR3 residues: CASSQGWDAGTSNQPQHF. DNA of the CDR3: TGTGCCAGCAGCCAAGGTTGGGACGCCGGGACAAGCAATCAGCCCCAGCATTTT.

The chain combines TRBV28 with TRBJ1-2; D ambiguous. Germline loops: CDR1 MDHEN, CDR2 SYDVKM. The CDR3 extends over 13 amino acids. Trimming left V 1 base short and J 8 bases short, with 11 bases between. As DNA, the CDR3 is TGTGCCAGCAGTTTATTTGGGCAGCAGGGCTACACCTTC. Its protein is CASSLFGQQGYTF.

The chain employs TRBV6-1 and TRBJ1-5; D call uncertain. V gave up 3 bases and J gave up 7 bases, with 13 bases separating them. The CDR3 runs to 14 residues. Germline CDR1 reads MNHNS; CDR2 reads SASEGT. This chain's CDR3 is CASSDGNIAQPQHF. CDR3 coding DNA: TGTGCCAGCAGTGACGGTAATATTGCGCAGCCCCAGCATTTT.

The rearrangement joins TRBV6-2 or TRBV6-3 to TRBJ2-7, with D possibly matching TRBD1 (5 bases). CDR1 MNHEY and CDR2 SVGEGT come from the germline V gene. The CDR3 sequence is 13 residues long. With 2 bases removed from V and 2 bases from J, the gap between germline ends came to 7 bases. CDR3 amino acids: CASSYGRAYEQYF. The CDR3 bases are TGTGCCAGCAGTTACGGCAGGGCCTACGAGCAGTACTTC.

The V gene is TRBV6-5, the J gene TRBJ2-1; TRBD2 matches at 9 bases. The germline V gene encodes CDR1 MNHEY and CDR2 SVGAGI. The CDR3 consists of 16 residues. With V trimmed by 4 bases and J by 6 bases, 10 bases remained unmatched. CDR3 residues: CASSWTSSGIGNEQFF. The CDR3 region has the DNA TGTGCCAGCAGTTGGACTTCTAGCGGGATTGGCAATGAGCAGTTCTTC.

CDR3 coding DNA: TGTGCCAGCAGTGAAAGAGTAGTCAGAAACACCATATATTTT. Amino acid sequence: CASSERVVRNTIYF. This chain joins TRBV6-1 and TRBJ1-3; no reliable D call. This CDR3 is 14 amino acids long. Germline loops: CDR1 MNHNS, CDR2 SASEGT. V gave up 2 bases and J gave up 5 bases, with 10 bases separating them.

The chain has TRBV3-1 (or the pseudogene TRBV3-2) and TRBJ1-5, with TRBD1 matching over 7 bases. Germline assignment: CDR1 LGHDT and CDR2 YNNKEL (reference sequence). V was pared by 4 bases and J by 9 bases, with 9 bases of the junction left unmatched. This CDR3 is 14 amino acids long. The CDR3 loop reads CASSRGQERGPQHF. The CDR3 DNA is TGTGCCAGCAGCCGAGGACAGGAAAGAGGGCCCCAGCATTTT.

The CDR3 reads CASSLGTGGGTEAFF. The CDR3 nucleotides are TGTGCCAGCAGCTTAGGGACAGGGGGCGGCACTGAAGCTTTCTTT. V gene TRBV11-2 combines with J gene TRBJ1-1; 11 nucleotides agree with TRBD1. V trimming: 1 base; J trimming: 4 bases; junction bases outside the gene matches: 2. The length of the CDR3 is 15 residues. Germline V CDR1 and CDR2: SGHAT, FQNNGV.

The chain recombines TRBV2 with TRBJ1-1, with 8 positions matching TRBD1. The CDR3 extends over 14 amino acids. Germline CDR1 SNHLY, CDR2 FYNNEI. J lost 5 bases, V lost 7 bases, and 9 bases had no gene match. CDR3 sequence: CASIYHRGGTEAFF. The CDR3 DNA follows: TGTGCCAGCATTTATCACAGGGGGGGTACTGAAGCTTTCTTT. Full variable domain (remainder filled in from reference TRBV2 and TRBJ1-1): EPEVTQTPSHQVTQMGQEVILRCVPISNHLYFYWYRQILGQKVEFLVSFYNNEISEKSEIFDDQFSVERPDGSNFTLKIRSTKLEDSAMYFCASIYHRGGTEAFFGQGTRLTVV.

The CDR3 DNA reads as TGCGCCAGCAGCCAAGAGGTGCGGATGCTTTATAATTCACCCCTCCACTTT. Encoded protein: CASSQEVRMLYNSPLHF. The V call is TRBV4-1, the J call TRBJ1-6; D not resolved. The CDR3 is 17 residues long. Between the trimmed V and J ends, which lost 0 bases and 4 bases, there was a span of 13 bases. The germline V gene has CDR1 MGHRA and CDR2 YSYEKL.

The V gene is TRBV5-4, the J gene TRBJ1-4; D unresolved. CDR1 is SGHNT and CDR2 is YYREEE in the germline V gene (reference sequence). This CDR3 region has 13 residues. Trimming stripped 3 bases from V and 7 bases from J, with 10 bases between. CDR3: CASSSLPREKLFF. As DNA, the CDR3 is TGTGCCAGCAGCTCTCTCCCTCGTGAAAAACTGTTTTTT.

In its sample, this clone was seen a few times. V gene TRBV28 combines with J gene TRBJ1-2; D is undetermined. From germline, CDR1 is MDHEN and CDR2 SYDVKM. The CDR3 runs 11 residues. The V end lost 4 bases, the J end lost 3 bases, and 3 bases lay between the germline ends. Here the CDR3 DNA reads TGTGCCAGCAGTTCCGACTATGGCTACACCTTC. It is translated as CASSSDYGYTF.

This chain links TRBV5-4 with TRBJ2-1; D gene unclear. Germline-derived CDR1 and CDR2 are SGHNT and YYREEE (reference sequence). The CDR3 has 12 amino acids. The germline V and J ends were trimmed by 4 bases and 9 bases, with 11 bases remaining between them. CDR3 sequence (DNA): TGTGCCAGCAGCCCTATAGTCGGTGAGCAGTTCTTC. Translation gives CASSPIVGEQFF.

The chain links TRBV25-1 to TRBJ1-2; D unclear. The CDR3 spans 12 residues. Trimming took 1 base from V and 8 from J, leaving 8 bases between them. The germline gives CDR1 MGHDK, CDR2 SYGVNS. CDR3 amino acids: CASSEFSQGYTF. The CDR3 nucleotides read TGTGCCAGCAGTGAATTTTCCCAGGGCTACACCTTC.

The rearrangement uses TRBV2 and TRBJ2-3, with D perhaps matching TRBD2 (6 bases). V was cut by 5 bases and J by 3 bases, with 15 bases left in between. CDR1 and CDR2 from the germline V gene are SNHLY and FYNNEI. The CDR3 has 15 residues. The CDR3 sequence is CASSREKVGTDTQYF. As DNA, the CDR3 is TGTGCCAGCAGTCGGGAGAAGGTTGGTACAGATACGCAGTATTTT.

CDR3 nucleotide sequence: TGTGCCAGCTCACCGCAGGGATATAATGAAAAACTGTTTTTT. Its translation: CASSPQGYNEKLFF. The chain employs TRBV18 and TRBJ1-4; maybe TRBD1 (5 bases). Between the trimmed V and J ends, which lost 3 bases and 4 bases, there was a span of 9 bases. CDR3 size: 14 residues. From germline, CDR1 is KGHSH and CDR2 LQKENI. Using reference TRBV18 and TRBJ1-4 for the parts outside the CDR3, the full variable domain is NAGVMQNPRHLVRRRGQEARLRCSPMKGHSHVYWYRQLPEEGLKFMVYLQKENIIDESGMPKERFSAEFPKEGPSILRIQQVVRGDSAAYFCASSPQGYNEKLFFGSGTQLSVL.

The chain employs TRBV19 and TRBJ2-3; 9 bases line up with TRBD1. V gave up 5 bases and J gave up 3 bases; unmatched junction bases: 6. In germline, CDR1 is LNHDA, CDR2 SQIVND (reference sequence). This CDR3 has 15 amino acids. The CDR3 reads CASSLGQGRTDTQYF. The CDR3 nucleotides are TGTGCCAGTAGTTTAGGACAGGGGAGAACAGATACGCAGTATTTT. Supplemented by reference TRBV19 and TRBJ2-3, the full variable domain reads DGGITQSPKYLFRKEGQNVTLSCEQNLNHDAMYWYRQDPGQGLRLIYYSQIVNDFQKGDIAEGYSVSREKKESFPLTVTSAQKNPTAFYLCASSLGQGRTDTQYFGPGTRLTVL.

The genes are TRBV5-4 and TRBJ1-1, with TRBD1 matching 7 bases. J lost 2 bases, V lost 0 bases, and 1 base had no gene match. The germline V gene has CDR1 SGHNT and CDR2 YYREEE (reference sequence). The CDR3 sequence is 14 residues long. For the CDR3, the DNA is TGTGCCAGCAGCTTGGACAGGGGAAACACTGAAGCTTTCTTT. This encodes CASSLDRGNTEAFF.

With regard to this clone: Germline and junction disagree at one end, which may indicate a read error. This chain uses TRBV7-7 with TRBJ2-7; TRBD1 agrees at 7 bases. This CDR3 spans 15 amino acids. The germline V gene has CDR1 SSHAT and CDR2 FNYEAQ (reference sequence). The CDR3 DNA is TGTGCTAGCAGCTTACAACAGGGGCCCTCCTACGAGCAGTACTTC. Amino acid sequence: CASSLQQGPSYEQYF.

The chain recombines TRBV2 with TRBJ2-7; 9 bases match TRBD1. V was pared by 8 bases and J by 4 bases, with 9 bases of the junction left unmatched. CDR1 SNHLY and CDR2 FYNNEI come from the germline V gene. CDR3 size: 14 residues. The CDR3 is CASVRDREVYEQYF. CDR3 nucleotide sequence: TGTGCCAGCGTCCGGGACAGGGAGGTTTACGAGCAGTACTTC.

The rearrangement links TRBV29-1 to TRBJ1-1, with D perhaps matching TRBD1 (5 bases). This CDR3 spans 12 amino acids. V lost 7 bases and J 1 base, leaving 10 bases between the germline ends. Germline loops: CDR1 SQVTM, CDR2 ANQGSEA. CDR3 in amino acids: CSGGMANTEAFF. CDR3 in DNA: TGCAGCGGGGGGATGGCGAACACTGAAGCTTTCTTT.

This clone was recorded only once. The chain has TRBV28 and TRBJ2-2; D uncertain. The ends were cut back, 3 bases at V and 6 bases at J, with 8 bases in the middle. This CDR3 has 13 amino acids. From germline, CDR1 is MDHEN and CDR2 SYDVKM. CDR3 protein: CASSFSVSGELFF. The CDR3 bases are TGTGCCAGCAGTTTTAGTGTTTCCGGGGAGCTGTTTTTT. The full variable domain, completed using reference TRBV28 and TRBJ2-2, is DVKVTQSSRYLVKRTGEKVFLECVQDMDHENMFWYRQDPGLGLRLIYFSYDVKMKEKGDIPEGYSVSREKKERFSLILESASTNQTSMYLCASSFSVSGELFFGEGSRLTVL.

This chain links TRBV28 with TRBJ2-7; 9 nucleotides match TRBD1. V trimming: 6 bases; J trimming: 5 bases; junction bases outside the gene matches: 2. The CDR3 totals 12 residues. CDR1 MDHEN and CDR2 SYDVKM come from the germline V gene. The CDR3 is CASRDRGNEQYF. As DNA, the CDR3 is TGTGCCAGCAGAGACAGGGGGAACGAGCAGTACTTC.

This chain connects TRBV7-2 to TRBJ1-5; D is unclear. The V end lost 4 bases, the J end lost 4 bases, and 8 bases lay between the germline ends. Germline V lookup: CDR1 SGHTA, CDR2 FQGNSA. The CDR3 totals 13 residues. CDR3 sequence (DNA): TGTGCCAGCAGCTCCCGGGAAAATCAGCCCCAGCATTTT. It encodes CASSSRENQPQHF.